A selection of T cell receptor beta chains follows, all from one sample in a study of blood T cell repertoires in COVID-19. Generated by immunoSEQ multiplex PCR, the TCRdb table keeps only in-frame clones and is missing some. The sample contains around 200,000 clones, roughly four fifths of which appear only once. The source material was peripheral blood. The receptors come from a woman aged 40 to 49 with active or convalescent COVID-19. CDR3s leave out the opening cysteine and the closing phenylalanine or tryptophan. D genes are given only for firm matches.

J	V	D	CDR3
TRBJ2-1	TRBV2	TRBD2	ASSVLAGTYNEQF
TRBJ2-2	TRBV3-1/TRBV3-2	-	ASSHLSAAGELF
TRBJ2-5	TRBV11-3	-	ASSPRQSNQETQY
TRBJ1-1	TRBV18	-	ASSPAAGLNTEAF
TRBJ1-1	TRBV30	-	AWSKGTMNTEAF
TRBJ2-3	TRBV10-1	TRBD2	ASSESLAGVEDTQY
TRBJ2-7	TRBV5-8	-	ASSLEGVRAYEQY
TRBJ2-5	TRBV9	TRBD2	ASSVGGRYQETQY
TRBJ2-3	TRBV19	TRBD2	ASERGGTDTQY
TRBJ2-7	TRBV7-2	TRBD2	ASTLGGYEQY
TRBJ1-1	TRBV11-3	-	ASSLDASGANTEAF
TRBJ1-1	TRBV7-2	-	ASSLAALNTEAF
TRBJ1-1	TRBV5-1	-	ASSALDRDYTEAF
TRBJ1-2	TRBV2	-	ASTDAGTPYGYT
TRBJ1-5	TRBV29-1	TRBD1	SVEVAGGAQPQH
TRBJ1-1	TRBV6-2/TRBV6-3	-	ASSYSGPTEAF
TRBJ1-2	TRBV7-3	-	ASSPSPSYRSYAYGYT
TRBJ2-5	TRBV14	-	ASSLEQGLGTQY
TRBJ2-1	TRBV10-2	TRBD2	ASTSSGRKGLEQF
TRBJ1-2	TRBV12-3/TRBV12-4	TRBD1	ASNPGTAYGYT
TRBJ2-1	TRBV9	-	ASSVGTGSSYNEQF
TRBJ2-1	TRBV9	-	ASSVVGSTTDNEQF
TRBJ2-7	TRBV24-1	TRBD1	ATSTDAGTALLLVPYEQY
TRBJ1-1	TRBV9	-	ASSASPGITAEAF
TRBJ1-2	TRBV5-1	-	ASSLSLSGGGPHGYT
TRBJ1-1	TRBV20-1	TRBD1	SASPSGTGKNTEAF
TRBJ2-2	TRBV7-3	TRBD2	ASSETGTSIGTGELF
TRBJ2-1	TRBV5-1	-	ASSLDGGPYNEQF
TRBJ2-2	TRBV5-1	TRBD2	ASSPKQQGGLAGGANTGELF
TRBJ1-1	TRBV19	TRBD1	ASSIDRTGNTEAF
TRBJ2-1	TRBV12-5	TRBD1	ASGLEGAPAEQF
TRBJ1-2	TRBV14	-	ASSQDSPGYGYT
TRBJ2-7	TRBV6-1	TRBD2	ASSERTSGSYEQY
TRBJ2-7	TRBV30	TRBD2	AWRETLAGGTYEQY
TRBJ2-5	TRBV7-9	TRBD2	ASSLVRTGGVLETQY
TRBJ1-5	TRBV10-3	TRBD1	AIGQGGGNQPQH
TRBJ2-2	TRBV9	-	ASSAESRGNTGELF
TRBJ1-2	TRBV24-1	TRBD1	ATQGVSYGYT
TRBJ1-5	TRBV19	TRBD1	ASSIGGGQGYQPQH
TRBJ1-2	TRBV12-3/TRBV12-4	TRBD1	ASTGTDYGYT
TRBJ1-5	TRBV28	-	ASSLFPLQPQH
TRBJ1-1	TRBV27	-	ASTSNGKAF
TRBJ2-1	TRBV5-4	TRBD2	ASSTGTSVYNEQF
TRBJ2-1	TRBV7-2	TRBD2	ASSPSLAGGFNEQF
TRBJ1-6	TRBV13	-	ASSLDSHYNSPLH
TRBJ2-3	TRBV7-2	-	ASSSGDTDTQY
TRBJ2-2	TRBV27	TRBD2	ASRLAGGPTGELF
TRBJ2-6	TRBV5-1	-	ASSLVELKANVLT
TRBJ1-5	TRBV24-1	TRBD1	ATSDPRQGPNQPQH
TRBJ1-1	TRBV18	TRBD1	ASSQLAGTGGQNTEAF